This record concerns one T cell receptor beta chain sequence. This clone was seen more than once but under ten times. Its antigen is unknown. Base qualities are not recorded, but no much larger clone differs from it by a single base. In the germline V gene (reference sequence), CDR1 corresponds to LNHDA and CDR2 to SQIVND. V and J lose 3 bases and 8 bases, and a span of 13 bases separates them. Including cysteine and phenylalanine, the CDR3 has 13 amino acids. The kept DNA is CDR3 alone, 39 bases in frame from the first base. The record originates from a study of blood T cell repertoires in COVID-19 (dated by TCRdb to the early 2020s). About the study as a whole: Samples from collaborators originated in the United States, Italy and Spain and spanned both the acute and convalescent phases of COVID-19. The material from the prospective study consisted of cDNA or gDNA derived from T cells, B-cell-depleted T cells, or PBMCs. Deeply sampled blood TCRbeta repertoires from subjects exposed to, actively infected with, or recovered from COVID-19 were included in the dataset. The repertoires were released in a freely available public database meant as a resource for research on the immune response to SARS-CoV-2. The samples were drawn from two sources: the first 160 participants of the ongoing ImmuneRACE study, and fewer than 1,500 subjects contributed by 6 global collaborators. A de-identified subject ID, COVID-19 status, age in years and sex were almost always included in the sample metadata. HLA class I and class II types, where available, came from metadata supplied by the sample provider rather than from assay-based typing. Findings and caveats that apply to the study as a whole: How much clinical and demographic metadata was included differed by source and by participant, and the metadata was provided uncurated.

TCRbeta CDR3 regions were amplified from genomic DNA by means of the immunoSEQ Assay, a bias-controlled multiplex PCR. From the authors' description of their analysis: Within the assay, amplification of reference gene primers was used to estimate how many nucleated cells each sample contained. To quantify the absolute abundance of each unique TCRbeta CDR3 rearrangement, sequence reads were collapsed and filtered. For each sample, productive Simpson clonality was calculated by taking the square root of Simpson's diversity index across productive rearrangements. TCRdb carries this immuneACCESS record with in-frame sequences only. Its versions omit some clonotypes, under half of them owing to an unresolved V gene in the studies checked, with the rest unexplained. D and trimming come from the DNA, and the V and J calls and clone size come from that table. The sample records 200,000 to 300,000 clones, 88% of which are singletons. 0.75% to 1% of the sample is held by the ten biggest clonotypes.

A second Seattle source provided samples from volunteer blood donors who had recovered from COVID-19. The collaborating institutions used their own protocols to collect whole blood in K2EDTA tubes. For TCRbeta analysis, collaborator samples were shipped as frozen whole blood, as isolated PBMCs, or as DNA extracted from either sample type. The chain employs TRBV19 and TRBJ1-1; the D gene is perhaps TRBD1, from 5 matching bases. Material for sequencing was peripheral blood. The receptor comes from a woman aged 40 to 50 who had recovered from COVID-19. The nucleotides are TGTGCCAGTAGTATCTCGACAGCTCTGGAAGCTTTCTTT. It is translated as CASSISTALEAFF.